These 25 T cell receptor beta chains were sequenced from one sample in a study of cytomegalovirus exposure and HLA in healthy donors. 13 Jbeta primers and 60 Vbeta primers were used for the PCR. TCRdb keeps only in-frame clones here, not all; method: immunoSEQ multiplex PCR. The sample has 110,000 or so clones; approximately 80% are singletons. Sequencing was performed on PBMCs. The receptors come from a woman younger than 45 in good health and CMV-seropositive.

This clone came up many times. The chain combines TRBV14 with TRBJ1-2; the match to TRBD1 covers 7 bases. CDR3 length equals 16 residues. Germline values: CDR1 SGHDN, CDR2 FVKESK. V gave up 6 bases and J gave up 3 bases; unmatched junction bases: 13. CDR3 bases: TGTGCCAGCAGGCAATACAGGGGAACCTTGGACTATGGCTACACCTTC. The encoded protein is CASRQYRGTLDYGYTF. Full variable domain (outside the CDR3, taken from reference TRBV14 and TRBJ1-2): EAGVTQFPSHSVIEKGQTVTLRCDPISGHDNLYWYRRVMGKEIKFLLHFVKESKQDESGMPNNRFLAERTGGTYSTLKVQPAELEDSGVYFCASRQYRGTLDYGYTFGSGTRLTVV.

The chain is built from TRBV19 and TRBJ2-4; the D is unclear. The CDR3 runs to 13 residues. Per the germline V gene, CDR1 is LNHDA and CDR2 is SQIVND (reference sequence). Trimming took off 5 bases at V and 0 bases at J, with 5 bases between the two ends. The CDR3 loop is CASSSIAKNIQYF. In DNA, the CDR3 is TGTGCCAGTAGTTCTATAGCCAAAAACATTCAGTACTTC.

The rearrangement links TRBV4-1 to TRBJ2-2; TRBD2 might be the D (5 bases). The germline V gene has CDR1 MGHRA and CDR2 YSYEKL. This CDR3 region has 16 residues. Trimming took off 0 bases at V and 4 bases at J, with 12 bases between the two ends. As DNA, the CDR3 is TGCGCCAGCAGCCAAGATTCCGGGCGGGTCACCGGGGAGCTGTTTTTT. This sequence encodes CASSQDSGRVTGELFF.

The chain carries TRBV27 and TRBJ1-3; D possibly corresponds to TRBD1 (6 bases). Germline CDR1 reads MNHEY; CDR2 reads SMNVEV (reference sequence). V gave up 6 bases and J gave up 3 bases, with 18 bases separating them. The CDR3 loop spans 16 amino acids. CDR3 DNA: TGTGCCAGCAGCCAAAAGACAGGTCGATTTGGAAACACCATATATTTT. It translates to CASSQKTGRFGNTIYF.

This clone appeared once. The V gene is TRBV10-1, the J gene TRBJ2-7; 7 bases agree with TRBD1. The CDR3 runs to 14 residues. Germline V gene lookup returns CDR1 WNHNN and CDR2 SYGVQD (reference sequence). Unmatched junction bases numbered 7, after V lost 6 bases and J lost 2 bases. The DNA for the CDR3 is TGCGCCAGCAGCGGGGACAGTGGTGCCTACGAGCAGTACTTC. Amino acids: CASSGDSGAYEQYF.

The chain links TRBV4-2 to TRBJ2-7, with 8 bases aligning to TRBD2. V shed 1 base and J 1 base; nucleotides not matched to a gene: 3. The CDR3 spans 15 residues. In germline, CDR1 is LGHNA, CDR2 YNFKEQ. The CDR3 here is CASSQGTSPSYEQYF. The CDR3 region has the DNA TGTGCCAGCAGCCAAGGGACTAGCCCGTCCTACGAGCAGTACTTC.

This chain links TRBV27 with TRBJ2-4; D remains ambiguous. The CDR3 spans 15 residues. Germline loops: CDR1 MNHEY, CDR2 SMNVEV (reference sequence). Trimming stripped 3 bases from V and 0 bases from J, with 9 bases between. DNA for the CDR3: TGTGCCAGCAGTTTGAGCGAGCTAGCCAAAAACATTCAGTACTTC. Its translation is CASSLSELAKNIQYF.

The chain recombines TRBV2 with TRBJ1-2; unclear D gene. V lost 2 bases and J 8 bases, leaving 9 bases between the germline ends. This CDR3 has 12 amino acids. Germline CDR1 SNHLY, CDR2 FYNNEI. CDR3 in amino acids: CASSESAGGYTF. The CDR3, as DNA: TGTGCCAGCAGTGAATCAGCAGGCGGCTACACCTTC.

The V gene is TRBV30, the J gene TRBJ1-1; TRBD1 aligns across 8 bases. J was trimmed by 2 bases and V by 5 bases; bases with no gene match: 10. This CDR3 is built from 15 residues. Germline CDR1 GTSNPN, CDR2 SVGIG (reference sequence). CDR3: CAWDRGPTTNTEAFF. CDR3 DNA: TGTGCCTGGGACAGGGGTCCGACTACTAACACTGAAGCTTTCTTT.

The V and J genes are TRBV29-1 and TRBJ1-5; TRBD1 is a possible D gene (5 bases). From germline, CDR1 is SQVTM and CDR2 ANQGSEA. V was trimmed by 6 bases and J by 0 bases, leaving 9 bases between them. This CDR3 has 13 residues. Written as DNA, the CDR3 is TGCAGCGTAGGGACTAATAGCAATCAGCCCCAGCATTTT. It specifies CSVGTNSNQPQHF.

The chain is built from TRBV7-8 and TRBJ1-4, with 7 bases identical to TRBD1. V gave up 5 bases and J gave up 4 bases; unmatched junction bases: 4. Germline loops: CDR1 SGHVS, CDR2 FQNEAQ. The CDR3 covers 14 residues. DNA for the CDR3: TGTGCCAGCAGCCTGACAGGGCTTAATGAAAAACTGTTTTTT. This sequence encodes CASSLTGLNEKLFF.

This sequence joins TRBV10-3 and TRBJ2-7; TRBD1 is a possible D gene (6 bases). The V and J ends lost 2 bases and 2 bases respectively, with 10 bases between them. The CDR3 extends over 14 amino acids. CDR1 ENHRY and CDR2 SYGVKD come from the germline V gene. Written as DNA, the CDR3 is TGTGCCATCAGTGAGGCAGGGGTGACCTACGAGCAGTACTTC. Amino acids: CAISEAGVTYEQYF.

The rearrangement joins TRBV6-6 to TRBJ2-3; D is ambiguous. Germline loops: CDR1 MNHNY, CDR2 SVGAGI (reference sequence). CDR3 length equals 14 residues. With 2 bases removed from V and 4 bases from J, the gap between germline ends came to 10 bases. The CDR3 DNA reads as TGTGCCAGCAGTTACGGTCGCGGAGCAGATACGCAGTATTTT. This sequence encodes CASSYGRGADTQYF.

V and J are TRBV2 and TRBJ2-3, with TRBD2 identical over 8 bases. The germline CDR1 and CDR2 sequences are SNHLY and FYNNEI. V lost 9 bases, J lost 2 bases, and 10 bases stayed unmatched. The CDR3 sequence is 15 residues long. CDR3 coding DNA: TGTGCCAGAATGAGCTTGCGGGAGGTCACAGATACGCAGTATTTT. Translated: CARMSLREVTDTQYF.

V usage is TRBV10-2 and J usage is TRBJ2-7; 7 nucleotides line up with TRBD1. The V gene end was trimmed by 2 bases and the J gene end by 7 bases; junction bases not matched to a gene: 17. Germline V gene lookup returns CDR1 WSHSY and CDR2 SAAADI. The CDR3 length is 17 residues. The CDR3 bases are TGCGCCAGCAGTGAGATCCGTGGAGGATCCCCCAGGGGGGAGCAGTACTTC. This encodes CASSEIRGGSPRGEQYF.

The CDR3 DNA reads TGCGCCAGCAGTGAACAGGGAACTTCCTACAATGAGCAGTTCTTC. Translating gives CASSEQGTSYNEQFF. The rearrangement uses TRBV10-1 and TRBJ2-1; possible D gene TRBD1, 6 bases. This CDR3 has 15 residues. Trimming pared 3 bases from V and 1 base from J, leaving 10 bases between. From germline, CDR1 is WNHNN and CDR2 SYGVQD (reference sequence).

The chain carries TRBV5-1 and TRBJ2-3, with 7 bases matching TRBD2. Germline CDR1 reads SGHRS; CDR2 reads YFSETQ. V lost 4 bases, J lost 2 bases, and 13 bases stayed unmatched. This CDR3 region has 17 residues. CDR3 DNA sequence: TGCGCCAGCAGCACCGGGGGGAGGGTGGGTCTCACAGATACGCAGTATTTT. The encoded protein is CASSTGGRVGLTDTQYF.

The chain combines TRBV2 with TRBJ2-7; tentative D call: TRBD2 (6 bases). Germline CDR1 SNHLY, CDR2 FYNNEI. This CDR3 comprises 12 residues. V was pared by 3 bases and J by 6 bases, with 9 bases between. The CDR3 sequence: CASSDAGTEQYF. The CDR3 DNA follows: TGTGCCAGCAGTGATGCGGGAACCGAGCAGTACTTC.

The rearrangement uses TRBV29-1 and TRBJ1-1; D might be TRBD1 (6 bases). The germline V and J ends were trimmed by 8 bases and 6 bases, with 16 bases remaining between them. There are 12 residues in the CDR3. CDR1 SQVTM and CDR2 ANQGSEA come from the germline V gene. The CDR3 nucleotides read TGCAGCACGCGCACAGGGTTGTCTGAAGCTTTCTTT. Protein sequence: CSTRTGLSEAFF.

V and J are TRBV28 and TRBJ1-2, with TRBD1 as a possible D gene (5 bases). The V and J ends lost 4 bases and 1 base respectively, with 13 bases between them. The germline gives CDR1 MDHEN, CDR2 SYDVKM. The CDR3 sequence is 15 residues long. The CDR3: CASSSPPQGNYGYTF. The CDR3 nucleotides read TGTGCCAGCAGTTCCCCCCCCCAGGGTAACTATGGCTACACCTTC.

The chain couples TRBV18 to TRBJ2-7; 7 bases match TRBD2. Germline values: CDR1 KGHSH, CDR2 LQKENI. The CDR3 has 15 residues. The trim removed 6 bases at V and 3 bases at J, leaving 11 bases unmatched. CDR3 sequence: CASSTLAGVSYEQYF. The DNA for the CDR3 is TGTGCCAGCTCTACGTTGGCGGGGGTCAGCTACGAGCAGTACTTC.

CDR3 loop: CSVAGGMAYEQYF. The DNA of the CDR3 is TGCAGCGTTGCCGGGGGAATGGCCTACGAGCAGTACTTC. The rearrangement uses TRBV29-1 and TRBJ2-7; D might be TRBD2 (6 bases). Germline V gives CDR1 SQVTM, CDR2 ANQGSEA. V dropped 4 bases and J dropped 2 bases, with 12 bases sitting between them. The CDR3 spans 13 residues.

This clone was counted a few times. The genes are TRBV30 and TRBJ1-1; no definite D call. The V end was cut by 2 bases, the J end by 1 base, with 11 bases between. Germline assignment: CDR1 GTSNPN and CDR2 SVGIG (reference sequence). There are 14 residues in the CDR3. CDR3 in DNA: TGTGCCTGGAGTCCACCGACAACGAACACTGAAGCTTTCTTT. It encodes CAWSPPTTNTEAFF.

The chain combines TRBV15 with TRBJ2-5; 12 bases are a match to TRBD2. After removal of 0 bases from V and 4 bases from J, the junction contained 6 bases not matched to a gene. From germline, CDR1 is LNHNV and CDR2 YYDKDF (reference sequence). CDR3 length: 17 residues. The CDR3, as DNA: TGTGCCACCAGCAGAGATCTTCTAGCGGGGGGGGGAGAGACCCAGTACTTC. Amino acid sequence: CATSRDLLAGGGETQYF.

This chain links TRBV7-9 with TRBJ1-2; 7 bases map to TRBD1. CDR3 length: 15 residues. V was clipped by 5 bases and J by 6 bases; unmatched bases: 12. Germline V gene sequence: CDR1 SEHNR, CDR2 FQNEAQ (reference sequence). The CDR3 DNA is TGTGCCAGCAGCACCCAAACAGGGGAAGTTAATGGCTACACCTTC. Translation gives CASSTQTGEVNGYTF.